One sample yielded the 16 T cell receptor beta chains listed below, sequenced in a study of tissue T cells after allogeneic stem cell transplantation. Time point specified: mouse harvest day 14 after allogeneic transplant. The graft held 10^6 splenic CD5+ T cells and 10^7 T-cell-depleted bone marrow cells. Generated by immunoSEQ multiplex PCR, the TCRdb table keeps only in-frame clones and is missing some. Seen here are 7,800 or so clones, under 35% observed once, and the top ten hold more than 3%. The sample taken for sequencing was skin. These receptors were collected from a female BALB/c mouse given C57BL/6 T cells with graft-versus-host disease after an allogeneic hematopoietic cell transplant.

On this clone itself: The gene names given are mouse names. The sequenced fragment ends 1 residue before the CDR3 boundary, so the rest is inferred from the germline J gene. The V and J genes are TRBV19 and TRBJ2-1; TRBD2 matches 9 bases. The CDR3 has 15 residues. Germline CDR1 is FNHDT and CDR2 is SITEND (reference sequence). Losses at the gene ends were 5 bases for V and 2 bases for J; bases not matched to a gene: 5. Incomplete CDR3 DNA: TGTGCCAGCAGCCCTGGGGGGGGGCACTATGCTGAGCAGTTC. Amino acid sequence: CASSPGGGHYAEQF. The complete CDR3 sequence is CASSPGGGHYAEQFF.

This clone was seen more than once but under ten times. Here the gene names and germline are mouse. The read comes to an end 1 residue before the CDR3 does, leaving the germline J gene to fill in the end. The genes are TRBV26 and TRBJ2-5, with 10 bases aligning to TRBD1. Trimming cost V 4 bases and J 5 bases; bases outside gene matches: 6. CDR3 size: 15 residues. The V gene's germline CDR1 is KGHPV and CDR2 FQNQEV (reference sequence). The CDR3 bases that were read are TGTGCCAGCAGTCCAATCGACAGGGGGCTAGACACCCAGTAC. Residues: CASSPIDRGLDTQY. The whole CDR3 sequence reads CASSPIDRGLDTQYF.

Only a few counts were recorded for this clone. Gene names refer to mouse genes. The read comes to an end 1 residue before the CDR3 does, leaving the germline J gene to fill in the end. This chain uses TRBV26 with TRBJ2-7, with 11 bases that match TRBD1. Germline values: CDR1 KGHPV, CDR2 FQNQEV (reference sequence). The J segment lost 7 bases and the V segment lost 3 bases, leaving 5 bases of the junction unmatched. The CDR3 has 14 amino acids. This chain's CDR3 is CASSLGTGGGEQYF. CDR3 DNA (partial): TGTGCCAGCAGTCTTGGGACAGGGGGAGGGGAACAGTAC.

About this clone: Gene names are the mouse ones. The sequence runs out 1 residue before the end of the CDR3; the remainder is reconstructed from the germline J gene. This chain uses TRBV13-3 with TRBJ2-7; 7 nucleotides line up with TRBD1. CDR1 and CDR2 from the germline V gene are NNHDY and SYVADS. The V gene end was trimmed by 7 bases and the J gene end by 7 bases; junction bases not matched to a gene: 8. The CDR3 has 12 residues. CDR3 sequence: CASPYRGREQYF. The sequenced CDR3 bases are TGTGCCAGCCCCTACAGGGGACGGGAACAGTAC.

Worth noting for this clone: Each gene name is a mouse one. The read stops 1 residue short of the end of the CDR3; the missing end is completed from the germline J gene. V usage is TRBV20 and J usage is TRBJ1-5, with D possibly TRBD1 on 6 matching bases. The CDR3 sequence is 12 residues long. Per the germline V gene, CDR1 is GFQATS and CDR2 is STVNSAI. Between the trimmed V and J ends, which lost 6 bases and 3 bases, there was a span of 9 bases. CDR3 DNA, as far as it was read: TGTGGTGCCGGGACACCCAACCAGGCTCCGCTT. This encodes CGAGTPNQAPL. In full, the CDR3 is CGAGTPNQAPLF.

About this clone itself: Gene labels here are mouse ones. The CDR3 extends 1 residue past the end of the read, so its final part is completed from the germline J gene. The chain has TRBV17 and TRBJ1-4; D might be TRBD1 (5 bases). In germline, CDR1 is MNHDT, CDR2 YYDKIL. V dropped 5 bases and J dropped 4 bases, with 5 bases sitting between them. The CDR3 spans 12 residues. The covered CDR3 bases are TGTGCTAGCAGTGACAGCAACGAAAGATTATTT. Encoded protein: CASSDSNERLF. In full, the CDR3 is CASSDSNERLFF.

As concerns this clone: Gene names and germline match the mouse. The part of the CDR3 DNA that was read is TGTGCAAGCAGCATCGACAGTTCTGGAAATACGCTCTAT. Its translation is CASSIDSSGNTLY. From start to end, the CDR3 is CASSIDSSGNTLYF. The chain has TRBV16 and TRBJ1-3; D is possibly TRBD1 (5 bases). Read sequence stops 1 residue before the CDR3 end, and the germline J gene provides the missing end. The CDR3 has 14 amino acids. Per germline, CDR1 SGHSA and CDR2 FRNQAP. V lost 5 bases and J lost 0, with 8 bases in between.

In its sample, this clone was seen a few times. Any gene name here is a mouse gene name. The CDR3 end is not reached by the read, which stops 1 residue before it; the germline J gene fills it in. The chain couples TRBV26 to TRBJ2-7; unclear D gene. Trimming pared 4 bases from V and 6 bases from J, leaving 13 bases between. Germline CDR1 reads KGHPV; CDR2 reads FQNQEV (reference sequence). This CDR3 is 13 amino acids long. Partial CDR3 DNA: TGTGCCAGCAGTCCCCGGGGAGTGAGTGAACAGTAC. Encoded protein: CASSPRGVSEQY. The whole CDR3 sequence reads CASSPRGVSEQYF. Full variable domain (remainder filled in from reference TRBV26 and TRBJ2-7): NSKVIQTPRYLVKGQGQKAKMRCIPEKGHPVVFWYQQNKNNEFKFLINFQNQEVLQQIDMTEKRFSAECPSNSPCSLEIQSSEAGDSALYLCASSPRGVSEQYFGPGTRLTVL.

With respect to this clone: Germline and genes: mouse. The DNA ends 1 residue before the CDR3 does, and the rest of the CDR3 is filled in from the germline J gene. This chain connects TRBV16 to TRBJ2-5; D is undetermined. CDR3 length: 13 amino acids. Germline CDR1 reads SGHSA; CDR2 reads FRNQAP. V was clipped by 3 bases and J by 0 bases, with 4 bases between them. Incomplete CDR3 DNA: TGTGCAAGCAGCTTGACAAACCAAGACACCCAGTAC. Translating gives CASSLTNQDTQY. The whole CDR3 protein is CASSLTNQDTQYF.

With regard to this clone: Germline and genes here are mouse. Read data end 1 residue before the CDR3 end; the end is taken from the germline J gene. The gene calls are TRBV31 and TRBJ1-1; D possibly corresponds to TRBD1 (6 bases). Germline CDR1 is GKSSPN and CDR2 is SITVG. The CDR3 totals 10 residues. V was pared by 0 bases and J by 10 bases, with 6 bases between. The DNA read from the CDR3 is TGTGCCTGGAGTCTCAGGGGAGTCTTC. This gives the protein CAWSLRGVF. The whole CDR3 region reads CAWSLRGVFF.

By share, this clone ranks as medium-sized. The genes and germline here are from mouse. The read terminates 1 residue ahead of where the CDR3 ends, so the germline J gene completes it. The rearrangement uses TRBV16 and TRBJ2-3; D is ambiguous. V lost 6 bases and J lost 0, with 7 bases in between. Germline-derived CDR1 and CDR2 are SGHSA and FRNQAP. The CDR3 totals 13 residues. The chain's CDR3 is CASRHDSAETLYF. CDR3 bases read: TGTGCAAGCAGACACGACAGTGCAGAAACGCTGTAT.

With respect to this clone: Mouse gene names and germline throughout. The CDR3 extends 1 residue past the end of the read, so its final part is completed from the germline J gene. The rearrangement joins TRBV13-3 to TRBJ2-4; the match to TRBD2 covers 10 bases. V lost 3 bases and J lost 0; bases outside the gene matches: 4. The CDR3 length is 16 residues. Germline lookup yields CDR1 NNHDY and CDR2 SYVADS. CDR3 DNA, as far as it was read: TGTGCCAGCAGTGGCCGGGACTGGGGCAGTCAAAACACCTTGTAC. Protein product: CASSGRDWGSQNTLY. In full, the CDR3 reads CASSGRDWGSQNTLYF. Full variable domain (outside the CDR3, taken from reference TRBV13-3 and TRBJ2-4): EAAVTQSPRSKVAVTGGKVTLSCHQTNNHDYMYWYRQDTGHGLRLIHYSYVADSTEKGDIPDGYKASRPSQENFSLILELASLSQTAVYFCASSGRDWGSQNTLYFGAGTRLSVL.

This clone turned up a few times. Each gene name is a mouse one. The CDR3 goes on 1 residue after the read ends, and that part is filled in from the germline J gene. The rearrangement links TRBV19 to TRBJ1-1, with D unresolved. Trimming stripped 5 bases from V and 1 base from J, with 6 bases between. CDR1 is FNHDT and CDR2 is SITEND in the germline V gene (reference sequence). The CDR3 contains 12 residues. CDR3 bases read: TGTGCCAGCAGACCAGTAAACACAGAAGTCTTC. Translation gives CASRPVNTEVF. The entire CDR3 reads CASRPVNTEVFF.

This clone was observed a handful of times. Mouse germline and gene names are used. The CDR3 end lies 1 residue beyond the end of the read and is filled in from the germline J gene. The V and J genes are TRBV23 and TRBJ1-2; the DNA was not used to check the table's D call, TRBD1. This CDR3 is built from 14 residues. Looked up from germline, CDR1 is KGHTA and CDR2 is FQNQQP. Here the CDR3 reads CSSSLQAANSDYTF. CDR3 bases read: TGCTCCAGCAGCCTTCAGGCGGCTAACTCCGACTACACC.

Turning to this clone: Genes here carry mouse names. The CDR3 end falls 1 residue outside the read, so it is completed with the germline J gene. The V and J genes are TRBV26 and TRBJ1-2; D remains unclear. Per germline, CDR1 KGHPV and CDR2 FQNQEV (reference sequence). The V and J ends lost 3 bases and 0 bases respectively, with 8 bases between them. This CDR3 spans 14 amino acids. The CDR3 DNA, read in part, is TGTGCCAGCAGTCTCGACGGTGCAAACTCCGACTACACC. Translating gives CASSLDGANSDYT. The entire CDR3 protein reads CASSLDGANSDYTF.

A note on this clone: Any gene name here is a mouse gene name. Coverage ceases 1 residue before the CDR3 finishes, and the germline J gene fills in the end. The chain combines TRBV12-1 with TRBJ2-2; D gene uncertain. CDR3 length: 12 amino acids. Trimming removed 0 bases at V and 3 bases at J, with 1 base between. The germline CDR1 and CDR2 sequences are SGHSN and HYEKVE. CDR3 residues: CASSLDTGQLYF. The CDR3 bases that were read are TGTGCCAGCTCTCTCGACACCGGGCAGCTCTAC.